This T cell receptor (beta chain) was captured in a study of CD8 T cells in ankylosing spondylitis. The CDR3 is made up of 16 amino acids. J lost 7 bases, V lost 6 bases, and 16 bases had no gene match. Germline values: CDR1 DFQATT, CDR2 SNEGSKA (reference sequence). In TCRdb, the 5' RACE reads were re-called with MiXCR into one record per CDR3 protein. Found here are around 130,000 distinct CDR3 sequences, around 9.3% of them singletons; the top ten hold approximately 3.6%. This clonotype was recorded at least ten times. The sequence derives from a male donor with ankylosing spondylitis or in good health (not recorded which). The sequenced sample consisted of blood, either unsorted or a sorted T cell fraction (not recorded which). The rearrangement links TRBV20-1 to TRBJ2-2; 8 bases map to TRBD1. The CDR3 protein is CSAARSAGGLSGELFF. The CDR3 coding sequence is TGCAGTGCCGCAAGGTCCGCAGGGGGCTTAAGCGGGGAGCTGTTTTTT.